This record looks at one T cell receptor beta chain sequence and its context. This specimen comes from a study of CD8 T cells in Susac syndrome. The diagnostic criteria for definite or probable disease, as recently defined, were met by the patients with Susac syndrome. RNA amounts of roughly 0.45 to 1 ug underwent reverse transcription with random hexamers. TCRdb redid the calling of the immunoSEQ multiplex PCR reads with MiXCR, one entry per CDR3 protein. Counted here are about 100,000 distinct CDR3 sequences, roughly 96% occurring once; the ten biggest clones make up 0.3%. The sequence was obtained from a human donor with Susac syndrome. The specimen sequenced was CD8+ T cells from PBMCs.

The CDR3 is CASSFGVGTNTIYF. CDR3 nucleotide sequence: TGTGCCAGCAGCTTCGGGGTTGGGACGAACACCATATATTTT. This chain links TRBV7-2 with TRBJ1-3; possible D gene TRBD1, 5 bases. Germline CDR1 and CDR2: SGHTA and FQGNSA. V lost 3 bases and J lost 7, with 13 bases in between. The CDR3 is 14 amino acids.